This T cell receptor (beta chain) is drawn from a study of blood T cell repertoires in COVID-19. Across the whole study: COVID-19 samples from acute and convalescent phases originated in the United States, Italy and Spain. T cells, B-cell-depleted T cells, or PBMCs supplied cDNA or gDNA.

TCRdb's copy holds only in-frame clones and misses some; the assay was immunoSEQ multiplex PCR. The data contain fewer than 200,000 clones, about 83% of them singletons. Germline CDR1 and CDR2: ENHRY and SYGVKD. V was cut by 4 bases and J by 11 bases, with 14 bases left in between. The CDR3 loop spans 12 amino acids. J is TRBJ1-1 and V is TRBV10-3, with D hard to call. The clonotype originates from a woman in her seventies with COVID-19, enrolled during active disease. The sequenced sample consisted of peripheral blood. The CDR3 spells CAISGSQVTAFF. CDR3 coding DNA: TGTGCCATCAGTGGTTCCCAGGTGACGGCTTTCTTT.